This entry lists 15 T cell receptor beta chains sequenced from one sample in a study of blood T cell repertoires in COVID-19. Produced via immunoSEQ multiplex PCR; TCRdb's table is partial and in-frame only. The sample includes around 58,000 clones, 90% of them seen just once. Sample: peripheral blood. The receptors were sampled from a man in his sixties with active COVID-19.

The chain is built from TRBV28 and TRBJ2-2; 7 bases fit TRBD2. From germline, CDR1 is MDHEN and CDR2 SYDVKM. After removal of 5 bases from V and 0 bases from J, the junction contained 6 bases not matched to a gene. The CDR3 contains 16 residues. CDR3 sequence (DNA): TGTGCCAGCAGTCCCGCTAGCGGAACGAACACCGGGGAGCTGTTTTTT. This encodes CASSPASGTNTGELFF.

The V and J genes are TRBV7-3 and TRBJ2-7; 11 bases agree with TRBD2. CDR3 size: 13 residues. V lost 2 bases, J lost 7 bases, and 1 base stayed unmatched. Germline values: CDR1 SGHTA, CDR2 FQGTGA. In DNA form, the CDR3 reads TGTGCCAGCAGCTTATCTAGCGGGGGGGAGCAGTACTTC. Translating gives CASSLSSGGEQYF.

This rearrangement joins TRBV19 to TRBJ1-1; possibly TRBD1 for D (6 bases). The CDR3 consists of 12 residues. Per the germline V gene, CDR1 is LNHDA and CDR2 is SQIVND (reference sequence). The V end was cut by 8 bases, the J end by 4 bases, with 11 bases between. CDR3 in amino acids: CASLGQFTEAFF. DNA for the CDR3: TGTGCCAGTTTAGGACAGTTCACTGAAGCTTTCTTT.

The rearrangement uses TRBV7-6 and TRBJ2-2; D not resolved. The CDR3 has 13 residues. With 1 base removed from V and 5 bases from J, the gap between germline ends came to 5 bases. Germline V gives CDR1 SGHVS, CDR2 FNYEAQ. The DNA of the CDR3 is TGTGCCAGCAGCTTAGTAGAAACCGGGGAGCTGTTTTTT. It is translated as CASSLVETGELFF.

V usage is TRBV28 and J usage is TRBJ1-3; D is perhaps TRBD1 (5 bases). Trimming left V 7 bases short and J 4 bases short, with 20 bases between. The CDR3 is 16 residues long. From germline, CDR1 is MDHEN and CDR2 SYDVKM. This chain's CDR3 is CASISPGGSDGNTIYF. CDR3 sequence (DNA): TGTGCCAGCATTTCCCCGGGGGGTTCTGACGGAAACACCATATATTTT.

V and J are TRBV30 and TRBJ1-5, with a possible D match to TRBD1 (5 bases). The V gene lost 4 bases and the J gene lost 0 bases, with 13 bases spanning the gap. The CDR3 spans 15 residues. Germline V gene data show CDR1 as GTSNPN and CDR2 as SVGIG (reference sequence). DNA for the CDR3: TGTGCCTGGAAATCAGGGTTCGGTAGCAATCAGCCCCAGCATTTT. Protein product: CAWKSGFGSNQPQHF.

The chain combines TRBV24-1 with TRBJ2-2; 8 bases agree with TRBD2. The J segment lost 4 bases and the V segment lost 3 bases, leaving 6 bases of the junction unmatched. CDR1 is KGHDR, CDR2 SFDVKD, per germline. The CDR3 sequence is 16 residues long. The CDR3 sequence: CATSDRTSSPTGELFF. The DNA for the CDR3 is TGTGCCACCAGTGATCGGACTAGCTCCCCCACCGGGGAGCTGTTTTTT.

The V gene is TRBV2, the J gene TRBJ2-7, with D perhaps matching TRBD2 (6 bases). The CDR3 spans 16 residues. Germline CDR1 reads SNHLY; CDR2 reads FYNNEI. V was cut by 6 bases and J by 2 bases, with 20 bases left in between. The CDR3 sequence: CASREGPKIGPYEQYF. The CDR3 coding sequence is TGTGCCAGCAGGGAGGGACCCAAGATAGGCCCCTACGAGCAGTACTTC.

V usage is TRBV6-6 and J usage is TRBJ1-1; perhaps TRBD1 as D (5 bases). Trimming pared 5 bases from V and 5 bases from J, leaving 9 bases between. The CDR3 totals 12 residues. Germline V CDR1 and CDR2: MNHNY, SVGAGI (reference sequence). CDR3 in DNA: TGTGCCAGCAGTCCGGGGGGGACTGAAGCTTTCTTT. As protein: CASSPGGTEAFF.

Turning to this clone: The DNA is omitted, as the CDR3 cannot be located on it reliably, and the CDR3 follows TCRdb's listing. This chain uses TRBV5-1 with TRBJ1-1; the DNA was not used to check the table's D call, TRBD1. The germline V gene encodes CDR1 SGHRS and CDR2 YFSETQ. Termini included, the CDR3 measures 16 amino acids. The CDR3 spells CASSLGQGSLQLKLSF.

V gene TRBV9 combines with J gene TRBJ2-7, with D unclear. CDR3 size: 14 residues. Trimming shortened V by 0 bases and J by 5 bases, and 12 bases separated the two germline ends. Germline CDR1 SGDLS, CDR2 YYNGEE. As DNA, the CDR3 is TGTGCCAGCAGCGTAGGGAGCACGAGAGACGAGCAGTACTTC. Translation: CASSVGSTRDEQYF.

The chain joins TRBV19 to TRBJ1-5; 11 bases are a match to TRBD1. The V and J ends lost 6 bases and 5 bases, in that order; junction bases with no gene match: 6. The CDR3 is 15 residues long. Germline V lookup: CDR1 LNHDA, CDR2 SQIVND (reference sequence). The CDR3 here is CASRIGQGAHQPQHF. CDR3 nucleotide sequence: TGTGCCAGTAGGATCGGACAGGGGGCCCATCAGCCCCAGCATTTT.

The gene calls are TRBV6-5 and TRBJ2-5, with D possibly matching TRBD1 (6 bases). The CDR3 is 14 amino acids. CDR1 and CDR2 from the germline V gene are MNHEY and SVGAGI. V lost 6 bases to trimming and J lost 5 bases, with 16 bases between them. CDR3 DNA: TGTGCCAGCAGGATGGGGACAAGGGCGGAGACCCAGTACTTC. This sequence encodes CASRMGTRAETQYF.

This clone has only one observation. The chain recombines TRBV28 with TRBJ1-5; a possible D gene is TRBD1 (6 bases). From germline, CDR1 is MDHEN and CDR2 SYDVKM. The CDR3 contains 15 residues. The germline V and J ends were trimmed by 2 bases and 5 bases, with 13 bases remaining between them. The CDR3 DNA sequence: TGTGCCAGCAGTTTACGGACAGACGGATATCAGCCCCAGCATTTT. It translates to CASSLRTDGYQPQHF.

The rearrangement links TRBV29-1 to TRBJ2-5, with a weak D call TRBD1 (6 bases). CDR3 length: 16 residues. CDR1 SQVTM and CDR2 ANQGSEA come from the germline V gene. Trimming removed 2 bases at V and 4 bases at J, with 20 bases between. CDR3 protein: CSVEKLGQGAGETQYF. CDR3 sequence (DNA): TGCAGCGTTGAAAAGCTGGGACAAGGGGCGGGAGAGACCCAGTACTTC.